This TCR beta chain is drawn from a study of CD8 T cells in Susac syndrome. A quantity of roughly 0.5 to 1 ug RNA underwent reverse transcription using random hexamers. TCRdb reprocessed the immunoSEQ multiplex PCR reads with MiXCR, giving one entry per CDR3 protein. This table has about 100,000 distinct CDR3 sequences, approximately 95% appearing once. The CDR3 consists of 15 residues. In germline, CDR1 is LNHNV, CDR2 YYDKDF (reference sequence). With 6 bases clipped from V and 0 bases from J, the junction kept 3 bases outside the gene matches. The receptor was derived from a human donor with Susac syndrome. Material for sequencing was CD8+ T cells from PBMCs. V usage is TRBV15 and J usage is TRBJ2-5, with TRBD2 matching over 11 bases. CDR3 protein: CATSSTSGNQETQYF. For the CDR3, the DNA is TGTGCCACCAGTTCGACTAGCGGGAACCAAGAGACCCAGTACTTC.